This entry lists 11 T cell receptor beta chains sequenced from one sample in a study of T cell changes during pregnancy in multiple sclerosis. Some clones are missing from TCRdb's copy, which holds only in-frame ones; the method was immunoSEQ multiplex PCR. The table records fewer than 150,000 clones, less than 97% of them present only once. The sample here was peripheral blood, taken after pregnancy. These receptors were obtained from a female donor with multiple sclerosis, enrolled in a pregnancy study.

The V gene is TRBV2, the J gene TRBJ1-1; D ambiguous. This CDR3 contains 13 residues. The ends were cut back, 4 bases at V and 5 bases at J, with 11 bases in the middle. Germline V gene data show CDR1 as SNHLY and CDR2 as FYNNEI. CDR3 region: CASSARRETEAFF. The DNA of the CDR3 is TGTGCCAGCAGTGCTCGACGGGAGACTGAAGCTTTCTTT. The full variable domain, completed using reference TRBV2 and TRBJ1-1, is EPEVTQTPSHQVTQMGQEVILRCVPISNHLYFYWYRQILGQKVEFLVSFYNNEISEKSEIFDDQFSVERPDGSNFTLKIRSTKLEDSAMYFCASSARRETEAFFGQGTRLTVV.

This chain uses TRBV15 with TRBJ2-7; TRBD2 might be the D (5 bases). CDR3 length: 14 residues. Looked up from germline, CDR1 is LNHNV and CDR2 is YYDKDF (reference sequence). V lost 3 bases, J lost 1 base, and 10 bases lay in between. The CDR3 sequence: CATSSALVSYEQYF. The DNA for the CDR3 is TGTGCCACCAGCAGTGCACTAGTTTCCTACGAGCAGTACTTC.

The chain combines TRBV5-4 with TRBJ2-7; maybe TRBD1 (5 bases). Germline V lookup: CDR1 SGHNT, CDR2 YYREEE (reference sequence). V shed 4 bases and J shed 0 bases, with 14 bases lying between them. The CDR3 loop spans 15 amino acids. The CDR3 DNA sequence: TGTGCCAGCAGCCTTCAGGGTTTCCTCTCCTACGAGCAGTACTTC. The encoded protein is CASSLQGFLSYEQYF.

The chain has TRBV18 and TRBJ1-3; D is unclear. Germline V gene lookup returns CDR1 KGHSH and CDR2 LQKENI. The CDR3 has 13 residues. Deletions cut 6 bases from V and 0 bases from J, with 6 bases between. The CDR3 loop reads CASSDFSGNTIYF. The CDR3 DNA reads TGTGCCAGCTCCGACTTCTCTGGAAACACCATATATTTT.

The table lists this clone with a count of one. The chain has TRBV27 and TRBJ2-1; 9 bases fit TRBD2. Germline V gives CDR1 MNHEY, CDR2 SMNVEV (reference sequence). V dropped 2 bases and J dropped 6; count of bases not matched to a gene: 5. The CDR3 covers 15 residues. CDR3 amino acids: CASSLSASGTNEQFF. The CDR3 DNA is TGTGCCAGCAGTTTAAGTGCTAGCGGGACCAATGAGCAGTTCTTC.

The V and J genes are TRBV6-5 and TRBJ2-1, with 12 bases aligning to TRBD2. J gave up 5 bases and V 4 bases, and 3 bases lay outside the gene matches. Germline CDR1 and CDR2: MNHEY and SVGAGI. The CDR3 extends over 15 amino acids. The CDR3 DNA sequence: TGTGCCAGCAGTTCCGGACTAGCGGGACACAATGAGCAGTTCTTC. Translating gives CASSSGLAGHNEQFF.

This clone was counted a single time. J is TRBJ2-1 and V is TRBV9, with D possibly matching TRBD2 (6 bases). There are 14 residues in the CDR3. The V end was cut by 1 base, the J end by 10 bases, with 15 bases between. Germline V CDR1 and CDR2: SGDLS, YYNGEE. CDR3 region: CASSVRRDTYEQFF. The CDR3, as DNA: TGTGCCAGCAGCGTACGGCGGGATACATACGAGCAGTTCTTC.

The rearrangement links TRBV7-2 to TRBJ2-7; D unclear. CDR1 and CDR2 (germline): SGHTA, FQGNSA. The V end was cut by 2 bases, the J end by 7 bases, with 12 bases between. The CDR3 runs to 13 residues. This chain's CDR3 is CASSLSGSREQYF. The CDR3 bases are TGTGCCAGCAGCTTATCAGGCTCAAGGGAGCAGTACTTC. Looking up the rest from reference TRBV7-2 and TRBJ2-7 gives the full variable domain: GAGVSQSPSNKVTEKGKDVELRCDPISGHTALYWYRQSLGQGLEFLIYFQGNSAPDKSGLPSDRFSAERTGGSVSTLTIQRTQQEDSAVYLCASSLSGSREQYFGPGTRLTVT.

The chain uses TRBV20-1 and TRBJ2-1; D is unclear. CDR1 and CDR2 (germline): DFQATT, SNEGSKA (reference sequence). V lost 3 bases and J 5 bases, leaving 5 bases between the germline ends. The CDR3 sequence is 11 residues long. The CDR3 nucleotides read TGCAGTGCTAGGGCGGACAATGAGCAGTTCTTC. Encoded protein: CSARADNEQFF.

This chain connects TRBV27 to TRBJ2-2; D is possibly TRBD1 (6 bases). V shed 1 base and J shed 7 bases, with 13 bases lying between them. Per the germline V gene, CDR1 is MNHEY and CDR2 is SMNVEV (reference sequence). This CDR3 has 15 residues. CDR3 coding DNA: TGTGCCAGCAGTTTATACAGCAGGGGTATCGGGGAGCTGTTTTTT. Translated, it gives CASSLYSRGIGELFF.

The chain joins TRBV2 to TRBJ2-4; D possibly corresponds to TRBD2 (7 bases). Looked up from germline, CDR1 is SNHLY and CDR2 is FYNNEI. Trimming took 6 bases from V and 7 from J, leaving 16 bases between them. CDR3 length: 14 amino acids. CDR3 DNA: TGTGCCAGCAGCCCAGGGAGGGGGAGTAACATTCAGTACTTC. It encodes CASSPGRGSNIQYF.